Sequencing of this T cell receptor beta chain was carried out in a study of shared clonotypes between healthy human individuals. Donors comprised healthy HIV-negative adults lacking recent acute infections or vaccinations. It was into CD45RA+ naive and CD45RA-negative memory subsets that the CD4+ cells were split. Points from the study as a whole: Generation probability values for non-shared clonotypes were lower than those for clonotypes shared by all four donors. Relative to memory subsets, naive subsets generally showed larger estimated richness.

Profiled with immunoSEQ multiplex PCR; TCRdb holds only in-frame clones, not every one. The table has hundreds of thousands of clones, less than 85% seen once; the top ten hold over 1.5%. This clone has only a few counts. What it binds is not known. CDR1 is SNHLY and CDR2 is FYNNEI in the germline V gene. This CDR3 has 18 amino acids. Deletions cut 8 bases from V and 3 bases from J, with 26 bases between. This rearrangement joins TRBV2 to TRBJ1-5, with a tentative D call TRBD1 (6 bases). This TCR was recovered from a woman in her thirties in good health. Sequencing was carried out using memory CD4+ T cells sorted from blood. Subset meaning: CD45RA-negative fraction. CDR3 in DNA: TGTGCCAGCTCTACTTCAAACAGGGAGTCCGTATTCAATCAGCCCCAGCATTTT. Protein: CASSTSNRESVFNQPQHF.